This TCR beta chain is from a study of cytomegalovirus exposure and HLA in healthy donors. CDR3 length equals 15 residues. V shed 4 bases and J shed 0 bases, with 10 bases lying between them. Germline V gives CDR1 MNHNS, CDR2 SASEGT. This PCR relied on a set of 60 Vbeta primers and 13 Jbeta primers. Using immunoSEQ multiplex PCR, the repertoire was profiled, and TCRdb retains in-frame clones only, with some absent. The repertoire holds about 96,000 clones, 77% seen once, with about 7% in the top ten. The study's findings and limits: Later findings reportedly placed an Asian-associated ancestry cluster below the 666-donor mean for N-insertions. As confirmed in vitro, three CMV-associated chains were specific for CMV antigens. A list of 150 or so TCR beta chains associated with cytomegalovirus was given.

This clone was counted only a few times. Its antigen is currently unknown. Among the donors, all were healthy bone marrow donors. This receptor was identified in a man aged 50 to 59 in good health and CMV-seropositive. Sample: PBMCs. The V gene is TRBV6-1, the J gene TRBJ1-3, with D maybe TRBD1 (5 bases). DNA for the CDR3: TGTGCCAGCAGTGTCGGGGGATCCTCTGGAAACACCATATATTTT. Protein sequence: CASSVGGSSGNTIYF.